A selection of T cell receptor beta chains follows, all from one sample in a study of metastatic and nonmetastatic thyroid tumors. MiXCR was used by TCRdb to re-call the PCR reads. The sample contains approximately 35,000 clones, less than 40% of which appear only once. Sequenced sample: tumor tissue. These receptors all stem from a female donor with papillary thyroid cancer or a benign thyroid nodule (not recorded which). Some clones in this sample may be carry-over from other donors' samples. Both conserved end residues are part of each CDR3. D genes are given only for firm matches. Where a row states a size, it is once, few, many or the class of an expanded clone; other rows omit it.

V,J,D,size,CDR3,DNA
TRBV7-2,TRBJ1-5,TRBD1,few,CASKGANQPQHF,TGTGCCAGCAAGGGGGCCAATCAGCCCCAGCATTTT
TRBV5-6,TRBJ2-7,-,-,CASSSTRQVIYEQYF,TGTGCCAGCAGTTCAACTCGACAGGTAATCTACGAGCAGTACTTC
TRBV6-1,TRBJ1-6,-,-,CASSPSEDTPLHF,TGTGCCAGCAGTCCCTCGGAGGATACACCCCTCCACTTT
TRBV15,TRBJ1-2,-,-,CATSREGGQDYGYTF,TGTGCCACCAGCAGAGAGGGGGGGCAGGACTATGGCTACACCTTC
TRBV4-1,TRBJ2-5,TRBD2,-,CASSKGTSGRQETQYF,TGCGCCAGCAGCAAAGGGACTAGCGGGAGGCAAGAGACCCAGTACTTC
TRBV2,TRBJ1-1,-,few,CASSVDGNTEAFF,TGTGCCAGCAGTGTCGACGGGAACACTGAAGCTTTCTTT
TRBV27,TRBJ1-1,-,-,CASSLTSRTEAFF,TGTGCCAGCAGCCTGACGAGCAGGACTGAAGCTTTCTTT
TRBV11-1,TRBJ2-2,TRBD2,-,CASSSASGSNTGELFF,TGTGCCAGCAGCTCCGCTAGCGGGAGTAACACCGGGGAGCTGTTTTTT
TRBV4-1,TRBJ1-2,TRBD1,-,CASSQGTGGDINYGYTF,TGCGCCAGCAGCCAGGGGACAGGGGGCGATATTAACTATGGCTACACCTTC
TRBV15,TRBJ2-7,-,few,CATGSERRDGEQYF,TGTGCCACCGGCAGTGAGCGGCGGGACGGCGAGCAGTACTTC
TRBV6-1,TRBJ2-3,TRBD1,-,CASSGGQGNTDTQYF,TGTGCCAGCAGTGGGGGACAGGGGAACACAGATACGCAGTATTTT
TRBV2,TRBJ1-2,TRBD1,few,CASSEAPRGQGYTF,TGTGCCAGCAGTGAAGCCCCCAGGGGGCAGGGCTACACCTTC
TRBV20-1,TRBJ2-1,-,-,CSARDVWGPNYNEQFF,TGCAGTGCTAGGGATGTTTGGGGACCCAACTACAATGAGCAGTTCTTC
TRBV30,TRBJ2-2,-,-,CAWSVRAGELFF,TGTGCCTGGAGTGTACGTGCAGGGGAGCTGTTTTTT
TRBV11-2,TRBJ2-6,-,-,CASSASRGSGANVLTF,TGTGCCAGCAGCGCGAGTAGGGGTTCTGGGGCCAACGTCCTGACTTTC
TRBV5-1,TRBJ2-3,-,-,CASRTEQGADTQYF,TGCGCCAGCAGGACGGAGCAAGGGGCAGATACGCAGTATTTT
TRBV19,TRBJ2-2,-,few,CASSILRKNTGELFF,TGTGCCAGTAGTATTCTCCGGAAGAACACCGGGGAGCTGTTTTTT
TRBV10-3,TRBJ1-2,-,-,CAISGDGTGGYTF,TGTGCCATCAGCGGAGACGGTACTGGTGGCTACACCTTC
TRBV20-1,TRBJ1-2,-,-,CSADGPRGSDF,TGCAGTGCGGATGGCCCGAGGGGTTCAGACTTC
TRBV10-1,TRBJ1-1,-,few,CASSESAEPNTEAFF,TGCGCCAGCAGTGAGTCGGCGGAGCCGAATACTGAAGCTTTCTTT
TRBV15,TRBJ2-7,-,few,CATSRVDEQYF,TGTGCCACCAGCAGAGTCGACGAGCAGTACTTC
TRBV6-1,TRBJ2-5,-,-,CASSYGETQYF,TGTGCCAGCAGTTACGGAGAGACCCAGTACTTC
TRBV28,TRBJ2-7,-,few,CASKPGQRFHEQYF,TGTGCCAGCAAACCGGGGCAGAGGTTCCACGAGCAGTACTTC
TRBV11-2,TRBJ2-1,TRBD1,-,CASSGGTGGSNEQLF,TGTGCCAGCAGCGGGGGGACAGGGGGATCGAATGAGCAGCTCTTC
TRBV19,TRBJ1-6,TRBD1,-,CASRRGTDNSPLHF,TGTGCCAGTAGGCGCGGGACAGATAATTCACCCCTCCACTTT
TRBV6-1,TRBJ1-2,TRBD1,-,CASSGTGGSPLDYGYTF,TGTGCCAGCAGTGGGACAGGGGGCTCCCCATTGGACTATGGCTACACCTTC
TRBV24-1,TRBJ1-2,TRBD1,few,CATSAGTDYGYTF,TGTGCCACCAGTGCCGGGACAGACTATGGCTACACCTTC
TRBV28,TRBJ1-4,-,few,CASSDSYNEKLFF,TGTGCCAGCAGCGACAGCTATAATGAAAAACTGTTTTTT
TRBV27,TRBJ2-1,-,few,CASSLSGRSSYNEQFF,TGTGCCAGCAGTTTATCAGGACGGAGCTCCTACAATGAGCAGTTCTTC
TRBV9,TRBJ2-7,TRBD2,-,CASSASGTIYEQYF,TGTGCCAGCAGCGCTAGCGGGACGATCTACGAGCAGTACTTC
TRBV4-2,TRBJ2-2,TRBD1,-,CASSRGLGQGDTGELFF,TGTGCCAGCAGCCGGGGGTTAGGACAGGGTGATACCGGGGAGCTGTTTTTT
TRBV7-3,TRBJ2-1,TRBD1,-,CASSLSGQGAYNEQFF,TGTGCCAGCAGCTTAAGTGGGCAGGGGGCGTACAATGAGCAGTTCTTC
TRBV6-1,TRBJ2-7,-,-,CASRALTYEQYF,TGTGCCAGCAGAGCCCTCACCTACGAGCAGTACTTC
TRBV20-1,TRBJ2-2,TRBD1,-,CSARDTRQGAHTGELFF,TGCAGTGCTAGAGATACCCGACAGGGGGCCCACACCGGGGAGCTGTTTTTT
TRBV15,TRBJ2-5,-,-,CATSRDRQETQYF,TGTGCCACCAGCAGAGACAGGCAAGAGACCCAGTACTTC
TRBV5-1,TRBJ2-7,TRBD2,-,CASMVGTGGLYEQYF,TGCGCCAGCATGGTCGGAACGGGAGGATTGTATGAGCAGTACTTC
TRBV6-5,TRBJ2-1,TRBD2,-,CASSYSREGQFF,TGTGCCAGCAGTTACTCGAGGGAGGGGCAGTTCTTC
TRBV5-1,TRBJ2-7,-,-,CASSEDTAYEQYF,TGCGCCAGCAGCGAGGACACGGCCTACGAGCAGTACTTC
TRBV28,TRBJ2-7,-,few,CASSFRNYEQYF,TGTGCCAGCAGTTTCAGGAACTACGAGCAGTACTTC
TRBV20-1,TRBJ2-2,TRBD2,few,CSARESSGGTTAELFF,TGCAGTGCTAGAGAGAGTAGCGGGGGGACCACCGCGGAGCTGTTTTTT
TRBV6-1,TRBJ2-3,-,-,CASNSYPTDTQYF,TGTGCCAGCAACAGCTATCCCACAGATACGCAGTATTTT
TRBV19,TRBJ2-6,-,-,CASSGHSGANVLTF,TGTGCCAGTAGTGGACACTCTGGGGCCAACGTCCTGACTTTC
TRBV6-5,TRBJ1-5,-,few,CASSNIYRVNQPQHF,TGTGCCAGCAGTAACATATACAGGGTGAATCAGCCCCAGCATTTT
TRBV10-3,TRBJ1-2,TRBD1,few,CAISEDRDYGGYTF,TGTGCCATCAGTGAGGACAGGGATTATGGAGGCTACACCTTC
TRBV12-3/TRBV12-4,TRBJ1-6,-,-,CASRPGSVALHF,TGTGCCAGCAGGCCGGGGTCGGTGGCCCTCCACTTT
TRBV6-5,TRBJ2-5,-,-,CASSYGQEGETQYF,TGTGCCAGCAGTTACGGACAGGAGGGAGAGACCCAGTACTTC
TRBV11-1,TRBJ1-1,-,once,CASSSLGLAYTEAFF,TGTGCCAGCAGCTCCCTAGGCCTGGCGTACACTGAAGCTTTCTTT
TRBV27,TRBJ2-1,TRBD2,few,CASSLGTSTNEQFF,TGTGCCAGCAGTTTAGGGACTAGCACCAATGAGCAGTTCTTC
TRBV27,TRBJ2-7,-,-,CASSLRDRLYEQYF,TGTGCCAGCAGTTTACGAGACAGGCTCTACGAGCAGTACTTC
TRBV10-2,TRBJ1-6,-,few,CASSESTGGNSPLHF,TGCGCCAGCAGTGAGTCGACGGGGGGAAATTCACCCCTCCACTTT
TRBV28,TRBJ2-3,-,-,CASRSGQTDTQYF,TGTGCCAGCAGATCGGGCCAGACGGATACGCAGTATTTT
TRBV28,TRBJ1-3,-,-,CASSFTGNTIYF,TGTGCCAGCAGTTTCACAGGGAACACCATATATTTT
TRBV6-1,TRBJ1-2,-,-,CASSRASGPYGGYTF,TGTGCCAGCAGCCGAGCCTCTGGACCATACGGTGGCTACACCTTC
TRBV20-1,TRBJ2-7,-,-,CSASGSYEQYF,TGCAGTGCTAGCGGATCCTACGAGCAGTACTTC
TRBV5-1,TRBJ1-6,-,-,CASSLAGSSYNSPLHF,TGCGCCAGCAGCTTGGCTGGGAGCTCCTATAATTCACCCCTCCACTTT
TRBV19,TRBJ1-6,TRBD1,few,CASSSTGDSPLHF,TGTGCCAGTAGTTCCACAGGGGATTCACCCCTCCACTTT
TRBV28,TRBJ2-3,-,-,CASSPPTRHTDTQYF,TGTGCCAGCAGTCCCCCGACTAGGCACACAGATACGCAGTATTTT
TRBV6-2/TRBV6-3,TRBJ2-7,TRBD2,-,CASGTSGRGEQYF,TGTGCCAGCGGGACTAGCGGGAGAGGCGAGCAGTACTTC
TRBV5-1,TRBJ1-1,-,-,CASSLTAGTSEAFF,TGCGCCAGCAGCTTGACAGCAGGGACATCCGAAGCTTTCTTT
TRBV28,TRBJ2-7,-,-,CASSLEDIRQTDEQYF,TGTGCCAGCAGTTTAGAGGATATTCGGCAGACGGACGAGCAGTACTTC